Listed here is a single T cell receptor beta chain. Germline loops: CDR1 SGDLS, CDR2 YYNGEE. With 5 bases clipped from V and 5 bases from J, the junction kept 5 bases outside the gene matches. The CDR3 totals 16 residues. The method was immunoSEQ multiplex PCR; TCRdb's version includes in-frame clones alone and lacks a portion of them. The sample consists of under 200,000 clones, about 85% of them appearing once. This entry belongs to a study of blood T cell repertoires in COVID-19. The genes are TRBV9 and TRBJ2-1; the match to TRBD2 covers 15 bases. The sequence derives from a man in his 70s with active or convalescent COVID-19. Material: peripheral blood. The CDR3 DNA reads TGTGCCAGCAGTCGGACTAGCGGGAGGGGGGACAATGAGCAGTTCTTC. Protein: CASSRTSGRGDNEQFF.